This TCR beta chain derives from a study of T-cell reconstitution after alpha-beta-depleted transplantation in children (dated by TCRdb to the mid-2010s). General notes on the study: Using TCR repertoire profiling, the study followed T-cell immune reconstitution in a quantitative way in children after TCRalphabeta/CD19-depleted allogeneic hematopoietic cell transplantation.

The library was produced with PCR. Data came from an Illumina HiSeq 2500. To normalize quantification of the TCRbeta repertoire, the TCR libraries were built with molecular barcoding that relied on unique molecular identifiers. The raw public data were reprocessed by TCRdb itself: fastp quality trimming at Q25, MiXCR clonotype calling, in-frame beta chains only. Every entry covers one CDR3 protein and lists the most common genes and DNA from its rows. The sample table lists about 240,000 distinct CDR3 sequences, around 11% of them with a count of one. About 2.4% of the sample goes to the ten largest clones. At the junction V is shortened by 7 bases and J by 3 bases, with 22 bases in between. Taken from the germline V gene, the CDR1 and CDR2 loops are SQVTM and ANQGSEA. The CDR3 sequence holds 16 residues, the cysteine and phenylalanine included. Only the CDR3 part of the read is kept: 48 bases, read in frame from the first base.

This clonotype was seen repeatedly, ten times or more. There is no known antigen for this receptor. No base-level quality is on record; no much larger clone is a single base apart. The material was PBMCs from the stem cell graft donor, obtained from the stem cell graft. This sequence uses TRBV29-1 and TRBJ2-1; TRBD1 is perhaps the D gene, given 8 matching bases. The sequence was obtained from a human donor who donated a stem cell graft to a child with acute lymphoblastic leukemia. The DNA sequence is TGCAGCGCCGGGCAGCGGACAGGGACTATCTACAATGAGCAGTTCTTC. This yields the protein CSAGQRTGTIYNEQFF.